What follows are 28 T cell receptor beta chains derived from one specimen sequenced in a study of cytomegalovirus exposure and HLA in healthy donors. PCR amplification relied on 60 Vbeta primers (plus 13 Jbeta primers). Clones were read by immunoSEQ multiplex PCR, and TCRdb kept only the in-frame ones, dropping some. The sample carries 160,000 or so clones, more than 65% recorded once. What was sequenced was PBMCs. Receptor source: a man younger than 35 in good health and CMV-seropositive.

This clone was counted a few times. The chain is built from TRBV25-1 and TRBJ1-5, with D hard to call. Trimming removed 4 bases from V and 2 bases from J, with 12 bases in between. The CDR3 length is 15 residues. Germline CDR1 and CDR2: MGHDK and SYGVNS. DNA for the CDR3: TGTGCCAGCAGTGGGACTGGAAATGGCAATCAGCCCCAGCATTTT. Translating gives CASSGTGNGNQPQHF.

The chain has TRBV5-5 and TRBJ2-7, with 13 positions matching TRBD2. Germline lookup yields CDR1 SGHKS and CDR2 YYEKEE (reference sequence). The J segment lost 0 bases and the V segment lost 3 bases, leaving 3 bases of the junction unmatched. This CDR3 has 16 amino acids. CDR3 in DNA: TGTGCCAGCAGCTCGGGACTAGCGGGACTCTCCTACGAGCAGTACTTC. This gives the protein CASSSGLAGLSYEQYF.

The chain joins TRBV6-5 to TRBJ1-5; TRBD1 is a possible D gene (5 bases). Trimming took 5 bases from V and 0 from J, leaving 11 bases between them. CDR3 length equals 15 residues. Germline CDR1 reads MNHEY; CDR2 reads SVGAGI. The CDR3 DNA reads TGTGCCAGCAGTAAAGACAGTAATAGCAATCAGCCCCAGCATTTT. Translating gives CASSKDSNSNQPQHF.

CDR3 loop: CASSPPEDTGELFF. In DNA form, the CDR3 reads TGTGCCAGCTCACCACCGGAGGACACCGGGGAGCTGTTTTTT. This chain links TRBV18 with TRBJ2-2; D perhaps matches TRBD2 (5 bases). Trimming took 0 bases from V and 3 from J, leaving 5 bases between them. CDR3 size: 14 residues. Germline CDR1 is KGHSH and CDR2 is LQKENI.

The chain has TRBV30 and TRBJ1-1, with a possible D match to TRBD1 (5 bases). The CDR3 runs 13 residues. Germline lookup yields CDR1 GTSNPN and CDR2 SVGIG (reference sequence). Trimming left V 1 base short and J 6 bases short, with 12 bases between. The DNA of the CDR3 is TGTGCCTGGAGTGAAGGGGCCGGCGCTGAAGCTTTCTTT. Translating gives CAWSEGAGAEAFF.

The chain links TRBV7-9 to TRBJ2-2, with TRBD2 identical over 8 bases. The length of the CDR3 is 17 residues. Germline trimming cut 4 bases from V and 2 bases from J; bases unmatched to any gene: 9. Germline V gene sequence: CDR1 SEHNR, CDR2 FQNEAQ (reference sequence). The CDR3 region has the DNA TGTGCCAGCAGCTCGGGAGGGTTCAGGACAAACACCGGGGAGCTGTTTTTT. Encoded protein: CASSSGGFRTNTGELFF.

The rearrangement links TRBV4-1 to TRBJ1-2, with D hard to call. Trimming shortened V by 0 bases and J by 4 bases, and 9 bases separated the two germline ends. Germline assignment: CDR1 MGHRA and CDR2 YSYEKL. The CDR3 is 14 amino acids. For the CDR3, the DNA is TGCGCCAGCAGCCAAGAGGGCCAAATCTATGGCTACACCTTC. This codes for CASSQEGQIYGYTF.

The rearrangement uses TRBV4-3 and TRBJ2-7; unclear D gene. Trimming cost V 0 bases and J 0 bases, with 12 bases left between them. The CDR3 has 16 residues. Germline lookup yields CDR1 LGHNA and CDR2 YSLEER. CDR3 loop: CASSQDGATPSYEQYF. The CDR3 nucleotides read TGCGCCAGCAGCCAAGATGGAGCGACTCCCTCCTACGAGCAGTACTTC.

The chain links TRBV6-5 to TRBJ2-1; TRBD1 is a possible D gene (5 bases). There are 15 residues in the CDR3. CDR1 is MNHEY and CDR2 is SVGAGI in the germline V gene. Trimming took off 6 bases at V and 3 bases at J, with 15 bases between the two ends. CDR3 protein: CASSDTGAGYNEQFF. The CDR3 region has the DNA TGTGCCAGCAGCGACACAGGTGCAGGCTACAATGAGCAGTTCTTC.

The rearrangement uses TRBV6-1 and TRBJ1-1; a possible D gene is TRBD1 (6 bases). The CDR3 has 13 amino acids. The germline V gene has CDR1 MNHNS and CDR2 SASEGT. Trimming left V 5 bases short and J 4 bases short, with 11 bases between. The CDR3 protein is CASSKGESTEAFF. The CDR3 DNA sequence: TGTGCCAGCAGTAAGGGGGAGAGCACTGAAGCTTTCTTT.

The chain employs TRBV6-6 and TRBJ2-2; 7 nucleotides match TRBD1. The trim removed 6 bases at V and 5 bases at J, leaving 9 bases unmatched. There are 15 residues in the CDR3. Germline-derived CDR1 and CDR2 are MNHNY and SVGAGI (reference sequence). The CDR3 loop reads CASSSGQSNTGELFF. Here the CDR3 DNA reads TGTGCCAGCAGCTCGGGACAGAGTAATACCGGGGAGCTGTTTTTT.

The chain links TRBV7-8 to TRBJ2-7; TRBD2 might be the D (7 bases). Germline V lookup: CDR1 SGHVS, CDR2 FQNEAQ. V was shortened by 5 bases and J by 2 bases, with 19 bases between the two germline ends. The CDR3 has 16 amino acids. DNA of the CDR3: TGTGCCAGCAGCCCAATAGCGGGCAGGGGTACCTACGAGCAGTACTTC. It encodes CASSPIAGRGTYEQYF.

The V call is TRBV7-9, the J call TRBJ2-1, with 7 bases identical to TRBD2. CDR1 is SEHNR, CDR2 FQNEAQ, per germline (reference sequence). J was trimmed by 10 bases and V by 0 bases; bases with no gene match: 9. This CDR3 is 15 amino acids long. The CDR3 here is CASSLAWGGFWEQFF. CDR3 nucleotides: TGTGCCAGCAGCTTAGCGTGGGGGGGGTTTTGGGAGCAGTTCTTC.

V and J are TRBV4-2 and TRBJ1-2, with D tentatively TRBD1 (6 bases). CDR1 LGHNA and CDR2 YNFKEQ come from the germline V gene. The V end lost 1 base, the J end lost 7 bases, and 13 bases lay between the germline ends. The CDR3 has 14 amino acids. The DNA for the CDR3 is TGTGCCAGCAGCCAAGGAAGGGGGGGAGCTGGCTACACCTTC. Translating gives CASSQGRGGAGYTF.

The chain joins TRBV19 to TRBJ1-1; no firm D call. Germline assignment: CDR1 LNHDA and CDR2 SQIVND (reference sequence). V was pared by 6 bases and J by 5 bases, with 16 bases between. There are 14 residues in the CDR3. CDR3 amino acids: CASRPSPAGTEAFF. For the CDR3, the DNA is TGTGCCAGTAGGCCGTCACCGGCGGGTACTGAAGCTTTCTTT.

This clone was seen once. This rearrangement joins TRBV7-3 to TRBJ2-2, with TRBD1 identical over 9 bases. CDR3 length: 16 residues. The J segment lost 6 bases and the V segment lost 5 bases, leaving 10 bases of the junction unmatched. CDR1 is SGHTA, CDR2 FQGTGA, per germline. This CDR3 reads CASSLTAGTGSGELFF. In nucleotides, the CDR3 is TGTGCCAGCAGCCTTACAGCCGGGACAGGGTCCGGGGAGCTGTTTTTT. The variable domain in full, with the rest retrieved from reference TRBV7-3 and TRBJ2-2, is GAGVSQTPSNKVTEKGKYVELRCDPISGHTALYWYRQSLGQGPEFLIYFQGTGAADDSGLPNDRFFAVRPEGSVSTLKIQRTERGDSAVYLCASSLTAGTGSGELFFGEGSRLTVL.

This clone has only a few counts. The V call is TRBV4-3, the J call TRBJ1-4; 7 bases match TRBD1. The CDR3 is made up of 15 amino acids. J lost 3 bases, V lost 1 base, and 2 bases had no gene match. The germline gives CDR1 LGHNA, CDR2 YSLEER. The CDR3 here is CASSQGDSPNEKLFF. CDR3 DNA sequence: TGCGCCAGCAGCCAAGGGGACAGTCCTAATGAAAAACTGTTTTTT.

The CDR3 DNA sequence: TGTGCCAGCACCTATAACACTGAAGCTTTCTTT. Encoded protein: CASTYNTEAFF. The chain couples TRBV7-2 to TRBJ1-1; D unclear. There are 11 residues in the CDR3. CDR1 and CDR2 (germline): SGHTA, FQGNSA. V lost 7 bases to trimming and J lost 2 bases, with 5 bases between them.

The V call is TRBV4-1, the J call TRBJ1-2, with TRBD1 matching 8 bases. Germline values: CDR1 MGHRA, CDR2 YSYEKL. There are 16 residues in the CDR3. V trimming: 5 bases; J trimming: 2 bases; junction bases outside the gene matches: 10. CDR3 amino acids: CASSTHDRGVNYGYTF. The CDR3 nucleotides are TGCGCCAGCAGCACCCATGACAGGGGTGTCAACTATGGCTACACCTTC.

V is TRBV7-9 and J is TRBJ2-7; TRBD2 is a possible D gene (7 bases). V lost 1 base to trimming and J lost 6 bases, with 22 bases between them. Germline V gives CDR1 SEHNR, CDR2 FQNEAQ (reference sequence). The CDR3 loop spans 17 amino acids. CDR3 DNA: TGTGCCAGCAGCTTAGTCCCGGGAGAGTGGGGGGGCGGCGAGCAGTACTTC. Translation: CASSLVPGEWGGGEQYF.

The chain employs TRBV5-1 and TRBJ1-1; TRBD1 might be the D (5 bases). Per the germline V gene, CDR1 is SGHRS and CDR2 is YFSETQ. This CDR3 is built from 13 residues. The V and J ends lost 2 bases and 1 base respectively, with 6 bases between them. CDR3 amino acids: CASSFQGNTEAFF. In nucleotides, the CDR3 is TGCGCCAGCAGCTTTCAGGGGAACACTGAAGCTTTCTTT.

This clone was counted a single time. J is TRBJ1-1 and V is TRBV30, with D possibly matching TRBD1 (5 bases). The germline gives CDR1 GTSNPN, CDR2 SVGIG (reference sequence). This CDR3 is 15 amino acids long. The V end was cut by 5 bases, the J end by 0 bases, with 16 bases between. CDR3 residues: CAWQDWSQVNTEAFF. CDR3 DNA sequence: TGTGCCTGGCAGGATTGGTCACAGGTGAACACTGAAGCTTTCTTT.

The gene calls are TRBV5-4 and TRBJ2-2; D is perhaps TRBD2 (6 bases). The ends were cut back, 6 bases at V and 3 bases at J, with 15 bases in the middle. The CDR3 totals 15 residues. Germline loops: CDR1 SGHNT, CDR2 YYREEE (reference sequence). The CDR3 DNA follows: TGTGCCAGCAAGGAGGGGCTAACCTACACCGGGGAGCTGTTTTTT. Amino acids: CASKEGLTYTGELFF.

The gene calls are TRBV2 and TRBJ1-1, with D unclear. V was cut by 11 bases and J by 8 bases, with 12 bases left in between. This CDR3 has 10 residues. From germline, CDR1 is SNHLY and CDR2 FYNNEI. CDR3 nucleotide sequence: TGTGCCTCCACTCCCCGAGAAGCTTTCTTT. It specifies CASTPREAFF.

V and J are TRBV5-6 and TRBJ2-7; D gene unclear. V shed 2 bases and J shed 5 bases, with 11 bases lying between them. Germline V gives CDR1 SGHDT, CDR2 YYEEEE. The CDR3 is made up of 13 amino acids. The CDR3 here is CASSFGPSDEQYF. Here the CDR3 DNA reads TGTGCCAGCAGCTTTGGCCCCTCAGACGAGCAGTACTTC.

The rearrangement joins TRBV5-1 to TRBJ1-1, with D maybe TRBD1 (6 bases). V was shortened by 3 bases and J by 0 bases, with 9 bases between the two germline ends. The germline V gene encodes CDR1 SGHRS and CDR2 YFSETQ. CDR3 length: 14 residues. This chain's CDR3 is CASSWDNVNTEAFF. In DNA, the CDR3 is TGCGCCAGCAGCTGGGACAATGTGAACACTGAAGCTTTCTTT.

This chain uses TRBV27 with TRBJ2-1, with a tentative D call TRBD1 (6 bases). The CDR3 is 15 amino acids. V was clipped by 7 bases and J by 6 bases, with 19 bases between them. The germline CDR1 and CDR2 sequences are MNHEY and SMNVEV (reference sequence). CDR3 region: CASNLVGALINEQFF. For the CDR3, the DNA is TGTGCCAGCAACCTAGTGGGGGCCTTGATCAATGAGCAGTTCTTC.

This clone was seen a few times. The V gene is TRBV15, the J gene TRBJ1-5; the match to TRBD1 covers 7 bases. Germline CDR1 is LNHNV and CDR2 is YYDKDF (reference sequence). With V trimmed by 0 bases and J by 7 bases, 3 bases remained unmatched. The CDR3 is 14 residues long. Here the CDR3 reads CATSRESRGQPQHF. CDR3 in DNA: TGTGCCACCAGCAGAGAGAGCAGGGGGCAGCCCCAGCATTTT.